These 13 T cell receptor beta chains were all obtained from the same sample, sequenced in a study of T cell responses to AZD1222 COVID-19 vaccine. Profiled with immunoSEQ multiplex PCR; TCRdb holds only in-frame clones, not every one. The sample consists of around 160,000 clones, 80% to 90% of them appearing once. The specimen was peripheral blood, collected on day 0 of AZD1222 vaccination. The receptors derive from an adult in good health.

The chain carries TRBV20-1 and TRBJ2-7; possibly TRBD2 for D (6 bases). V lost 3 bases and J lost 0, with 12 bases in between. The germline V gene encodes CDR1 DFQATT and CDR2 SNEGSKA (reference sequence). This CDR3 region has 14 residues. CDR3 protein: CSASILAYSYEQYF. CDR3 nucleotides: TGCAGTGCTAGTATCCTAGCGTACTCCTACGAGCAGTACTTC.

This clone occurred once. The chain is built from TRBV21-1 and TRBJ2-1; TRBD1, the D gene given by the table, was not confirmed from the DNA. TRBV21-1 is noted as a pseudogene. The CDR3 spans 16 residues. The CDR3 DNA follows: TGTGCCAGCAGCAAAAAATACGGACAGGGGGCGAATGAGCAGTTCTTC. This sequence encodes CASSKKYGQGANEQFF.

This chain links TRBV9 with TRBJ2-1; possibly TRBD2 for D (6 bases). Deletions cut 6 bases from V and 2 bases from J, with 15 bases between. CDR3 length equals 15 residues. CDR1 and CDR2 (germline): SGDLS, YYNGEE. This chain's CDR3 is CASTTVPSAYNEQFF. Here the CDR3 DNA reads TGTGCCAGCACGACGGTCCCTAGCGCCTACAATGAGCAGTTCTTC.

This clone was picked up one time. The gene calls are TRBV14 and TRBJ2-2; D call uncertain. V dropped 0 bases and J dropped 1 base, with 12 bases sitting between them. This CDR3 contains 17 residues. CDR1 is SGHDN, CDR2 FVKESK, per germline. This CDR3 is CASSQDLSFMNTGELFF. DNA of the CDR3: TGTGCCAGCAGCCAAGATTTAAGTTTTATGAACACCGGGGAGCTGTTTTTT.

This sequence joins TRBV28 and TRBJ2-7; D might be TRBD1 (5 bases). CDR3 length equals 14 residues. V was shortened by 6 bases and J by 7 bases, with 19 bases between the two germline ends. The germline V gene has CDR1 MDHEN and CDR2 SYDVKM. The CDR3 coding sequence is TGTGCCAGCAGCTCGAGACAGAAACCACGGGAGCAGTACTTC. This gives the protein CASSSRQKPREQYF.

J is TRBJ2-5 and V is TRBV10-3; no reliable D call. Germline V CDR1 and CDR2: ENHRY, SYGVKD. V lost 3 bases, J lost 4 bases, and 9 bases lay in between. The CDR3 loop spans 13 amino acids. CDR3 DNA: TGTGCCATCAGTGACGGTAGTAGAGAGACCCAGTACTTC. Its protein product is CAISDGSRETQYF.

CDR3 coding DNA: TGTGCCAGCAGTTACAGGGACCGAGGGGAGCAGTACTTC. It specifies CASSYRDRGEQYF. The rearrangement joins TRBV6-2 or TRBV6-3 to TRBJ2-7; D is perhaps TRBD1 or TRBD2 (5 bases each). Germline CDR1 and CDR2: MNHEY and SVGEGT. The CDR3 loop spans 13 amino acids. Trimming took 2 bases from V and 7 from J, leaving 12 bases between them.

The chain uses TRBV18 and TRBJ2-7; 16 bases map to TRBD2. The CDR3 is made up of 15 amino acids. J lost 5 bases, V lost 4 bases, and 2 bases had no gene match. Germline V CDR1 and CDR2: KGHSH, LQKENI. The CDR3 sequence is CASSRGLAGGNEQYF. As DNA, the CDR3 is TGTGCCAGCTCACGGGGACTAGCGGGAGGGAACGAGCAGTACTTC.

About this clone itself: The same CDR3 arises from other DNA sequences in this sample as well. The genes are TRBV10-3 and TRBJ2-3, with 13 bases aligning to TRBD2. Germline V gene sequence: CDR1 ENHRY, CDR2 SYGVKD. The V segment lost 10 bases and the J segment 3 bases; nucleotides outside the gene matches: 7. CDR3 length equals 15 residues. The chain's CDR3 is CATGTSGRATDTQYF. For the CDR3, the DNA is TGTGCCACGGGAACTAGCGGGAGGGCAACAGATACGCAGTATTTT.

This clone was detected once. V is TRBV5-5 and J is TRBJ2-3; 7 nucleotides match TRBD1. The CDR3 is 15 residues long. Germline trimming cut 2 bases from V and 3 bases from J; bases unmatched to any gene: 6. Germline values: CDR1 SGHKS, CDR2 YYEKEE (reference sequence). This CDR3 reads CASSFRDRRTDTQYF. The CDR3 bases are TGTGCCAGCAGCTTCCGGGACAGAAGAACAGATACGCAGTATTTT.

This clone came up once. The gene calls are TRBV2 and TRBJ1-6; 7 positions agree with TRBD1. The CDR3 is 18 amino acids. J was trimmed by 0 bases and V by 4 bases; bases with no gene match: 9. Germline V gene data show CDR1 as SNHLY and CDR2 as FYNNEI. CDR3 DNA: TGTGCCAGCAGTGGACAGGGAACCATTAGCTCCTATAATTCACCCCTCCACTTT. It yields the protein CASSGQGTISSYNSPLHF.

This sequence joins TRBV27 and TRBJ1-4; no firm D call. Germline V gene lookup returns CDR1 MNHEY and CDR2 SMNVEV (reference sequence). Trimming removed 5 bases from V and 8 bases from J, with 18 bases in between. This CDR3 region has 15 residues. As DNA, the CDR3 is TGTGCCAGCAGTAACAGACGGGCGGCAGGCGAAAAACTGTTTTTT. Translated, it gives CASSNRRAAGEKLFF.

The chain combines TRBV27 with TRBJ2-7; maybe TRBD2 (6 bases). The CDR3 spans 16 residues. Per the germline V gene, CDR1 is MNHEY and CDR2 is SMNVEV (reference sequence). The V gene lost 5 bases and the J gene lost 0 bases, with 17 bases spanning the gap. The CDR3 DNA follows: TGTGCCAGCAGTCCACCGTTTGGTAGCGGCTCCTACGAGCAGTACTTC. It is translated as CASSPPFGSGSYEQYF.